The clone carrying this T cell receptor (beta chain) was observed a handful of times. As yet, its antigen is unknown. This specimen comes from a study of Ad26.COV2.S vaccination and SARS-CoV-2 variants. Findings and caveats of the study: Spike-specific responses of CD8+ and CD4+ T cells were reported to display substantial breadth after vaccination. Placebo recipients trailed vaccine recipients in spike-specific TCR breadth.

Treatment given: some 20 received Ad26.COV2.S at low or high dose, single or two shots; several received placebo; per-sample allocation not given. On day 63 after the first injection, vaccine and placebo recipients gave samples. Wuhan-strain SARS-CoV-2 spike was expressed by the Ad26 vector that made up the vaccine. This CDR3 has 14 amino acids. Germline CDR1 is LNHDA and CDR2 is SQIVND (reference sequence). The V end lost 4 bases, the J end lost 7 bases, and 11 bases lay between the germline ends. Profiling relied on immunoSEQ multiplex PCR, and the TCRdb table lists in-frame clones only, not all of them. The top ten clones hold about 2.5% of a sample with 350,000 to 500,000 clones, 89% of them seen once.

This specimen consisted of peripheral blood, obtained in a trial of Ad26.COV2.S vaccine versus placebo. The receptor was isolated from a person between 18 and 59 years old who received the Ad26.COV2.S COVID-19 vaccine or a placebo. This chain connects TRBV19 to TRBJ1-6; maybe TRBD1 (5 bases). CDR3 protein: CASSNAGQNSPLHF. For the CDR3, the DNA is TGTGCCAGTAGTAATGCAGGGCAGAATTCACCCCTCCACTTT.